The present T cell receptor beta chain was sequenced within a study of blood T cell repertoires in COVID-19. Participants were placed into cohorts based on the clinical history they reported. Sequencing was performed with immunoSEQ multiplex PCR; in TCRdb, only in-frame clones are kept and a portion is missing. This sample has 180,000 or so clones, with 86% found just once. The CDR3 runs to 17 residues. V was clipped by 2 bases and J by 5 bases; unmatched bases: 11. Looked up from germline, CDR1 is MDHEN and CDR2 is SYDVKM. This TCR was sampled from a young woman who had recovered from COVID-19. V usage is TRBV28 and J usage is TRBJ2-5; 10 positions agree with TRBD2. The specimen was PBMCs or T cells enriched from blood (not recorded which). The CDR3 reads CASSLEVPSGSEETQYF. CDR3 DNA: TGTGCCAGCAGTTTAGAGGTCCCTAGCGGGAGTGAGGAGACCCAGTACTTC.